Below, 15 T cell receptor beta chains from the same sample are listed, as sequenced in a study of beta chain features in type 1 diabetes. Study-wide results and caveats: In all four CD4+ subsets, TCRB CDR3 length was significantly, moderately reduced in type 1 diabetes.

Antigens for these TCRs are unknown. Sequenced material consisted of expressed TCRB transcripts (all of the isolated RNA was reverse transcribed). Clones were read by immunoSEQ multiplex PCR, and TCRdb kept only the in-frame ones, dropping some. There are 150,000 to 200,000 clones in the sample; roughly 9% occur only once, and under 0.85% lies in the top ten. Material: central memory CD4+ T cells from blood. The receptor source for this set is a woman in her thirties with type 1 diabetes.

The chain has TRBV28 and TRBJ1-1; a weak D match, TRBD1 (5 bases). The germline V gene encodes CDR1 MDHEN and CDR2 SYDVKM. The CDR3 extends over 11 amino acids. V was trimmed by 6 bases and J by 7 bases, leaving 9 bases between them. This CDR3 reads CASRGGGEAFF. The CDR3 region has the DNA TGTGCCAGCAGGGGGGGAGGTGAAGCTTTCTTT.

A few counts support this clone. V and J are TRBV19 and TRBJ2-1; 9 positions agree with TRBD2. The CDR3 sequence is 14 residues long. J gave up 6 bases and V 4 bases, and 4 bases lay outside the gene matches. Germline CDR1 is LNHDA and CDR2 is SQIVND (reference sequence). CDR3 in amino acids: CASSTNSGSNEQFF. The CDR3 DNA reads as TGTGCCAGTAGTACCAATAGCGGGAGCAATGAGCAGTTCTTC.

The J gene is TRBJ1-5, the V gene TRBV7-2; a weak D match, TRBD1 (6 bases). The V end lost 1 base, the J end lost 7 bases, and 8 bases lay between the germline ends. In germline, CDR1 is SGHTA, CDR2 FQGNSA. This CDR3 has 13 amino acids. CDR3 residues: CASSLDRVQPQHF. The CDR3 DNA reads TGTGCCAGCAGCTTAGACAGGGTCCAGCCCCAGCATTTT.

This chain links TRBV7-9 with TRBJ2-7; 8 bases agree with TRBD1. The CDR3 sequence is 13 residues long. CDR1 and CDR2 (germline): SEHNR, FQNEAQ (reference sequence). J gave up 12 bases and V 1 base, and 8 bases lay outside the gene matches. The CDR3 region has the DNA TGTGCCAGCAGCTTAGGCCCGACAGGGGAACCGTACTTC. This sequence encodes CASSLGPTGEPYF.

This clone was seen only once. The J gene is TRBJ2-5, the V gene TRBV4-1; the match to TRBD1 covers 7 bases. After removal of 0 bases from V and 5 bases from J, the junction contained 6 bases not matched to a gene. This CDR3 is built from 15 residues. The germline V gene has CDR1 MGHRA and CDR2 YSYEKL. Here the CDR3 DNA reads TGCGCCAGCAGCCAAGAGGGAGACAGGGCCGAGACCCAGTACTTC. This encodes CASSQEGDRAETQYF.

This clone occurred a few times. V and J are TRBV4-2 and TRBJ1-2; no firm D call. The ends were cut back, 0 bases at V and 3 bases at J, with 11 bases in the middle. Germline V gene data show CDR1 as LGHNA and CDR2 as YNFKEQ. This CDR3 comprises 15 residues. CDR3 residues: CASSQESGSYYGYTF. The CDR3 DNA reads TGTGCCAGCAGCCAAGAGTCAGGCAGCTACTATGGCTACACCTTC.

This clone has a count of ten or more. The chain links TRBV2 to TRBJ2-7; weak D call: TRBD1 (6 bases). V gave up 5 bases and J gave up 0 bases, with 11 bases separating them. This CDR3 contains 14 residues. CDR1 is SNHLY, CDR2 FYNNEI, per germline. The CDR3 bases are TGTGCCAGCAGTCAGGGGCATAGCTCCTACGAGCAGTACTTC. Residues: CASSQGHSSYEQYF.

The table lists this clone with a few counts. V usage is TRBV7-2 and J usage is TRBJ1-2, with D possibly being TRBD1 (6 bases). In germline, CDR1 is SGHTA, CDR2 FQGNSA. Trimming removed 4 bases at V and 7 bases at J, with 13 bases between. The length of the CDR3 is 13 residues. The CDR3 protein is CASSSYREFGYTF. For the CDR3, the DNA is TGTGCCAGCAGCTCATACAGGGAATTTGGCTACACCTTC.

The CDR3 here is CSAGADRGNEQFF. In DNA, the CDR3 is TGCAGCGCCGGAGCGGACAGAGGCAATGAGCAGTTCTTC. V is TRBV29-1 and J is TRBJ2-1, with D possibly TRBD1 on 6 matching bases. Trimming removed 7 bases from V and 6 bases from J, with 16 bases in between. The CDR3 length is 13 residues. Germline CDR1 and CDR2: SQVTM and ANQGSEA.

The CDR3 spells CASSARTGGTGELFF. The DNA of the CDR3 is TGTGCCAGCAGTGCTCGGACAGGGGGCACCGGGGAGCTGTTTTTT. This chain links TRBV6-5 with TRBJ2-2; 10 nucleotides line up with TRBD1. Germline CDR1 MNHEY, CDR2 SVGAGI. The CDR3 length is 15 residues. Trimming cost V 5 bases and J 4 bases; bases outside gene matches: 4.

This clone was picked up one time. The genes are TRBV2 and TRBJ2-7; D not resolved. Trimming removed 5 bases from V and 5 bases from J, with 7 bases in between. Germline V CDR1 and CDR2: SNHLY, FYNNEI. The CDR3 extends over 11 amino acids. The CDR3 nucleotides are TGTGCCAGCAGTCTCTTAGACGAGCAGTACTTC. Protein: CASSLLDEQYF.

The sample holds a few counts of this clone. The chain couples TRBV6-5 to TRBJ1-2; TRBD1 might be the D (5 bases). The germline gives CDR1 MNHEY, CDR2 SVGAGI. Trimming took 6 bases from V and 5 from J, leaving 10 bases between them. The CDR3 has 12 amino acids. The CDR3 region is CASSERQYGYTF. The DNA of the CDR3 is TGTGCCAGCAGCGAACGACAGTATGGCTACACCTTC.

This clone was seen only a few times. V is TRBV27 and J is TRBJ2-7; 7 nucleotides match TRBD2. The germline gives CDR1 MNHEY, CDR2 SMNVEV (reference sequence). This CDR3 contains 16 residues. Trimming cost V 4 bases and J 4 bases; bases outside gene matches: 13. The CDR3 loop is CASSSLGTGEGYEQYF. CDR3 bases: TGTGCCAGCAGTTCCCTAGGAACGGGGGAGGGTTACGAGCAGTACTTC.

This clone was detected only a few times. This chain uses TRBV28 with TRBJ1-5; D not certain. Germline V CDR1 and CDR2: MDHEN, SYDVKM. The CDR3 extends over 15 amino acids. V was trimmed by 2 bases and J by 6 bases, leaving 14 bases between them. CDR3 DNA: TGTGCCAGCAGTTTACCCCCGGGTCGATTTCAGCCCCAGCATTTT. Protein product: CASSLPPGRFQPQHF. Complete variable domain (other parts from reference TRBV28 and TRBJ1-5): DVKVTQSSRYLVKRTGEKVFLECVQDMDHENMFWYRQDPGLGLRLIYFSYDVKMKEKGDIPEGYSVSREKKERFSLILESASTNQTSMYLCASSLPPGRFQPQHFGDGTRLSIL.

The chain uses TRBV7-8 and TRBJ2-1; weak D call: TRBD2 (6 bases). The V and J ends lost 1 base and 8 bases respectively, with 12 bases between them. Germline values: CDR1 SGHVS, CDR2 FQNEAQ. The CDR3 runs to 14 residues. The CDR3 DNA follows: TGTGCCAGCAGCTTAGGGGGCGGGATCTATGAGCAGTTCTTC. This gives the protein CASSLGGGIYEQFF.